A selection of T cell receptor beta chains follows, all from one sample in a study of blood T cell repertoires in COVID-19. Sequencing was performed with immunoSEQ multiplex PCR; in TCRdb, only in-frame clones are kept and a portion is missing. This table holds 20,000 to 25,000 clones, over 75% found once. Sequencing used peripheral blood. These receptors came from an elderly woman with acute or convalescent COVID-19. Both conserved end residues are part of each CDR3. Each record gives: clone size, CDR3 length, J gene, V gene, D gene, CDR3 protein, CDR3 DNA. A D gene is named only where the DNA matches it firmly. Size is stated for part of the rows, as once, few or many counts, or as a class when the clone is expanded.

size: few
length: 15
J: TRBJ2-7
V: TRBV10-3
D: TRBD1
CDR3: CAISERQGAEYEQYF
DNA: TGTGCCATCAGTGAGCGACAGGGGGCGGAATACGAGCAGTACTTC

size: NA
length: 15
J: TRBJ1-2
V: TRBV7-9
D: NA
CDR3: CASSLSGPSGNGYTF
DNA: TGTGCCAGCAGCTTAAGTGGCCCCAGCGGAAATGGCTACACCTTC

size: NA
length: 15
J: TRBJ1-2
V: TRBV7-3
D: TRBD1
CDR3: CASSASPDRAYGYTF
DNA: TGTGCCAGCAGCGCGAGCCCGGACAGGGCCTATGGCTACACCTTC

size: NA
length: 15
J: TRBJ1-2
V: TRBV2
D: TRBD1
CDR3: CASSEGQGAYYGYTF
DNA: TGTGCCAGCAGTGAGGGACAGGGCGCCTACTATGGCTACACCTTC

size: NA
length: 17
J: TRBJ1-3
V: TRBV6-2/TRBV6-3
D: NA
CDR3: CASSPQAPGNSGNTIYF
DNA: TGTGCCAGCAGCCCTCAGGCACCCGGGAACTCTGGAAACACCATATATTTT

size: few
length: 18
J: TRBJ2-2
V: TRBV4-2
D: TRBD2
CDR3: CASSQEGGGAANTGELFF
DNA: TGTGCCAGCAGCCAAGAGGGCGGGGGGGCTGCGAACACCGGGGAGCTGTTTTTT

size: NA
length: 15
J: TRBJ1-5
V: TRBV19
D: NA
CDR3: CASGIRQGTNQPQHF
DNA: TGTGCCAGTGGCATCCGGCAGGGAACCAATCAGCCCCAGCATTTT

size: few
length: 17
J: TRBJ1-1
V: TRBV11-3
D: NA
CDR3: CASSFGLMTGRNTEAFF
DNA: TGTGCCAGCAGCTTCGGTTTAATGACAGGAAGGAACACTGAAGCTTTCTTT

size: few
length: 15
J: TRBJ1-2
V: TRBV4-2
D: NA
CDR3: CASSQDPTGNYGYTF
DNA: TGTGCCAGCAGCCAAGATCCTACAGGCAACTATGGCTACACCTTC

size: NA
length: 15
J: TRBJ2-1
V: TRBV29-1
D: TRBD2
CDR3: CSVGEGTSGVYEQFF
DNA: TGCAGCGTTGGAGAAGGGACTAGCGGGGTTTATGAGCAGTTCTTC

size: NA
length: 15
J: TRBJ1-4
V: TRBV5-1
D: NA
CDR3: CASSPIQGKGEKLFF
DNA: TGCGCCAGCAGCCCGATACAGGGTAAAGGGGAAAAACTGTTTTTT

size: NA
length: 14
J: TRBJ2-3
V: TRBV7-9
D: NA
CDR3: CASSLGGFTDTQYF
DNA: TGTGCCAGCAGCTTAGGCGGATTCACAGATACGCAGTATTTT

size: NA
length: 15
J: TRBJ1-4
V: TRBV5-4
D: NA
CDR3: CASSLGGGANEKLFF
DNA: TGTGCCAGCAGCTTGGGAGGGGGTGCGAATGAAAAACTGTTTTTT